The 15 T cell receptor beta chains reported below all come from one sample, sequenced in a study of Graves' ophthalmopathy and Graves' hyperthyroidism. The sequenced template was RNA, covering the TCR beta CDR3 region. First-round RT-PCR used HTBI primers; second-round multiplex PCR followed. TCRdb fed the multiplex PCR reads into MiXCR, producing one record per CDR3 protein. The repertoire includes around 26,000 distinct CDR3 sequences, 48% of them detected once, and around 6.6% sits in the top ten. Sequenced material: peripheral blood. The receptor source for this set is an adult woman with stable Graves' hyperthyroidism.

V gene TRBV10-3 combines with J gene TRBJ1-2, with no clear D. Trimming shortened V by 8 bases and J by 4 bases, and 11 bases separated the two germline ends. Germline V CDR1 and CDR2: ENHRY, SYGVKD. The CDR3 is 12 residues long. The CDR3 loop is CAIGEGRYGYTF. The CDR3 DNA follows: TGTGCCATCGGGGAAGGGCGCTATGGCTACACCTTC.

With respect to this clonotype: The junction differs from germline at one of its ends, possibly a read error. The CDR3 region has the DNA TGTGCCAGCAGGGAGGGACTAGCGGCGTCCAATGAGCGGTTCTTC. It specifies CASREGLAASNERFF. J is TRBJ2-1 and V is TRBV7-9, with 11 bases lining up with TRBD2. CDR3 length: 15 residues. Per the germline V gene, CDR1 is SEHNR and CDR2 is FQNEAQ (reference sequence).

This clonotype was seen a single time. The CDR3 is CASSYYWTGKVGDYGYTF. The CDR3 bases are TGTGCCAGCAGTTACTATTGGACAGGGAAGGTGGGTGACTATGGCTACACCTTC. The V call is TRBV6-5, the J call TRBJ1-2; 8 nucleotides match TRBD1. J was trimmed by 3 bases and V by 1 base; bases with no gene match: 13. Germline V gene sequence: CDR1 MNHEY, CDR2 SVGAGI. CDR3 size: 18 residues.

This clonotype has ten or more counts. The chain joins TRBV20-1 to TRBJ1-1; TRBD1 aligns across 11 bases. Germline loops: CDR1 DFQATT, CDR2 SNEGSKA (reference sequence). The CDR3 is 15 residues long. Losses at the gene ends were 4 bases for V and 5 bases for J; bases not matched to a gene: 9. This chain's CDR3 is CSATGTGGIRTEAFF. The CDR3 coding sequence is TGCAGTGCTACCGGGACAGGGGGTATTAGGACTGAAGCTTTCTTT.

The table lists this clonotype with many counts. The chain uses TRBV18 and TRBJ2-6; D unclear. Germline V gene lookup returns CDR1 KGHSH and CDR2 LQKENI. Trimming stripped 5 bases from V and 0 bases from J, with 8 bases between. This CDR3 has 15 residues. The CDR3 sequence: CASSRSFSGANVLTF. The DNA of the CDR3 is TGTGCCAGCTCAAGGTCCTTCTCTGGGGCCAACGTCCTGACTTTC.

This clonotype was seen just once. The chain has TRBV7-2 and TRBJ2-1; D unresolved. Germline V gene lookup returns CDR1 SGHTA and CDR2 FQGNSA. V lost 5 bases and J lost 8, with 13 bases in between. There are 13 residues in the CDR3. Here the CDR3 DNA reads TGTGCCAGCAGCACGGACCTTAACTATGAGCAGTTCTTC. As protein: CASSTDLNYEQFF.

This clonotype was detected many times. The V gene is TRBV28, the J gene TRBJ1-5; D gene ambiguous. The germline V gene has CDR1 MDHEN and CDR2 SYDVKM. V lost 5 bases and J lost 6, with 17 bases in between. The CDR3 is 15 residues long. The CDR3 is CASSGVGSPTQPQHF. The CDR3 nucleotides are TGTGCCAGCAGTGGGGTAGGCAGCCCGACTCAGCCCCAGCATTTT.

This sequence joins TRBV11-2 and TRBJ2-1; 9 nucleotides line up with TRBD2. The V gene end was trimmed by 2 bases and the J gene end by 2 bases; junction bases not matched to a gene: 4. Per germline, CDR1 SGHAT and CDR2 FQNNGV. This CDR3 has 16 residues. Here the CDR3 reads CASSLIIAGAYNEQFF. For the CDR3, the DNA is TGTGCCAGCAGCTTAATTATAGCGGGAGCCTACAATGAGCAGTTCTTC.

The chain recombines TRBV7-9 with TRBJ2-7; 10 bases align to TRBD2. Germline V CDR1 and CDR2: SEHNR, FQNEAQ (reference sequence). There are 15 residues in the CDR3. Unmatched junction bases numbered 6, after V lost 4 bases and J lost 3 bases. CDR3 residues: CASSYGTSECYEQYF. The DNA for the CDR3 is TGTGCCAGCAGCTACGGGACTAGCGAATGCTACGAGCAGTACTTC. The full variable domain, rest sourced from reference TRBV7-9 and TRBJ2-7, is DTGVSQNPRHKITKRGQNVTFRCDPISEHNRLYWYRQTLGQGPEFLTYFQNEAQLEKSRLLSDRFSAERPKGSFSTLEIQRTEQGDSAMYLCASSYGTSECYEQYFGPGTRLTVT.

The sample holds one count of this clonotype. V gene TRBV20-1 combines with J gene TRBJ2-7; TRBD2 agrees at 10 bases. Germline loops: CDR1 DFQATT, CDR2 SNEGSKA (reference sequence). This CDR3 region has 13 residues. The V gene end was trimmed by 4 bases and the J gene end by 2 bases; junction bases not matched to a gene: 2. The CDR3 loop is CSATSGSAYEQYF. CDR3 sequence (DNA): TGCAGTGCTACTAGCGGGAGCGCCTACGAGCAGTACTTC.

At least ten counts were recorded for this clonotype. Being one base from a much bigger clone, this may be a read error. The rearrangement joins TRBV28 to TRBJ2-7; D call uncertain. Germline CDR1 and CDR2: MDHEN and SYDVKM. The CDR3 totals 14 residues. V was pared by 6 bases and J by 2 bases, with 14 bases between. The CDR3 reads CASRSSSPAYEQYF. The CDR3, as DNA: TGTGCCAGCAGGTCCAGCAGCCCTGCCTACGAGCAGTACTTC. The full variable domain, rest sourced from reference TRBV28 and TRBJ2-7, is DVKVTQSSRYLVKRTGEKVFLECVQDMDHENMFWYRQDPGLGLRLIYFSYDVKMKEKGDIPEGYSVSREKKERFSLILESASTNQTSMYLCASRSSSPAYEQYFGPGTRLTVT.

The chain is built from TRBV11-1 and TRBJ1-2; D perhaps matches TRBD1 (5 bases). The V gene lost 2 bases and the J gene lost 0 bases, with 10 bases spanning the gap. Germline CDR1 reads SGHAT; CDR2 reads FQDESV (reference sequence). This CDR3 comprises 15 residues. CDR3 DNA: TGTGCCAGCAGCTTAAGGCCGACAGCTAACTATGGCTACACCTTC. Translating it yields CASSLRPTANYGYTF.

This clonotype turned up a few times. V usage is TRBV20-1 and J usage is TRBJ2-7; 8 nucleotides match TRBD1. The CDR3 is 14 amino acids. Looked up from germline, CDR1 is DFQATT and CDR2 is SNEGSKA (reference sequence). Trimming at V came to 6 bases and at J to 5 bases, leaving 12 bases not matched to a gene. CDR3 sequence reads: CSAPTRDRFNEQYF. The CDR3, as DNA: TGCAGTGCCCCGACACGGGACAGGTTTAACGAGCAGTACTTC.

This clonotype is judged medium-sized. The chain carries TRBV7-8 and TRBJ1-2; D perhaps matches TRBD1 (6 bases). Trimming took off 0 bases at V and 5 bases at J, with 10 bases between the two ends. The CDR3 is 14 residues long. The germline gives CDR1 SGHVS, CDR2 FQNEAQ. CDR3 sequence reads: CASSLAGRGYGYTF. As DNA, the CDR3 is TGTGCCAGCAGCTTAGCGGGCAGGGGATATGGCTACACCTTC.

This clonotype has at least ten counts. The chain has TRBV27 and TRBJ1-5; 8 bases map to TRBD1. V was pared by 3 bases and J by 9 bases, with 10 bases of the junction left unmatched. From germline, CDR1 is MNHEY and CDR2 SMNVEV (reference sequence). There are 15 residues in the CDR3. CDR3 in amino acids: CASSFDGQGLWPQHF. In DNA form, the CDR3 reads TGTGCCAGCAGTTTTGACGGACAGGGTTTATGGCCCCAGCATTTT.